A selection of T cell receptor beta chains follows, all from one sample in a study of T cells after yellow fever vaccination. TCRdb independently ran MiXCR on the 5' RACE reads; one entry per CDR3 protein. The sample gives approximately 180,000 distinct CDR3 sequences, approximately 6% of which show up once; about 2.7% is in the top ten. Sequenced material: CD4+ T cells sorted from PBMCs, taken on the day of the first yellow fever vaccination. The source is a man aged 18 to 30 who received the YFV17D yellow fever vaccine. Each CDR3 is given with its conserved first and last residue. Each record gives: J gene, D gene, clone size, V gene, CDR3 protein, CDR3 DNA. The D gene is left open where the match is weak. For some rows the clone size is stated as once, few or many, or as a class when expanded; others skip it.

J: TRBJ2-5
D: .
size: few
V: TRBV6-1
CDR3: CASRSSQTRLAETQYF
DNA: TGTGCCAGCAGGTCATCACAAACCCGGCTAGCAGAGACCCAGTACTTC

J: TRBJ2-7
D: .
size: many
V: TRBV7-2
CDR3: CASSLGEYIFSYEQYF
DNA: TGTGCCAGCAGCTTAGGGGAGTACATCTTTTCCTACGAGCAGTACTTC

J: TRBJ1-2
D: .
size: few
V: TRBV12-3/TRBV12-4
CDR3: CASILTWGTGYTF
DNA: TGTGCCAGCATTCTAACGTGGGGCACTGGCTACACCTTC

J: TRBJ2-3
D: TRBD2
size: .
V: TRBV7-8
CDR3: CASSLSSGGWGTDTQYF
DNA: TGTGCCAGCAGCTTGTCTAGCGGGGGTTGGGGCACAGATACGCAGTATTTT

J: TRBJ2-3
D: .
size: many
V: TRBV5-1
CDR3: CASSLELTDTQYF
DNA: TGCGCCAGCAGCTTGGAGCTCACAGATACGCAGTATTTT

J: TRBJ2-1
D: TRBD1
size: few
V: TRBV20-1
CDR3: CSARTGGAYNEQFF
DNA: TGCAGTGCGAGGACAGGAGGCGCCTACAATGAGCAGTTCTTC

J: TRBJ2-3
D: TRBD1
size: many
V: TRBV5-1
CDR3: CASSRGQLMQYF
DNA: TGCGCCAGCAGCCGGGGACAGTTGATGCAGTATTTT

J: TRBJ2-7
D: .
size: many
V: TRBV20-1
CDR3: CSARERSAGRYEQYF
DNA: TGCAGTGCTAGAGAACGGTCGGCAGGGCGCTACGAGCAGTACTTC

J: TRBJ1-2
D: .
size: few
V: TRBV7-8
CDR3: CASSLGNRQASYGYTF
DNA: TGTGCCAGCAGCTTAGGGAACCGACAGGCAAGCTATGGCTACACCTTC

J: TRBJ2-5
D: .
size: .
V: TRBV5-1
CDR3: CASSLARTPAAETQYF
DNA: TGCGCCAGCAGCTTGGCAAGGACTCCGGCCGCAGAGACCCAGTACTTC

J: TRBJ2-5
D: TRBD2
size: many
V: TRBV5-1
CDR3: CASSLELAVRETQYF
DNA: TGCGCCAGCAGCTTGGAACTAGCGGTCCGAGAGACCCAGTACTTC

J: TRBJ1-3
D: .
size: few
V: TRBV27
CDR3: CASRSETGSSGNTIYF
DNA: TGTGCCAGCAGGTCGGAGACGGGAAGCTCTGGAAACACCATATATTTT

J: TRBJ2-6
D: .
size: .
V: TRBV19
CDR3: CASSIGGLISSGANVLTF
DNA: TGTGCCAGTAGTATCGGGGGGCTCATCTCCTCTGGGGCCAACGTCCTGACTTTC

J: TRBJ1-4
D: .
size: few
V: TRBV12-3/TRBV12-4
CDR3: CASSLSRVSEKLFF
DNA: TGTGCCAGCAGTTTATCTAGGGTATCTGAAAAACTGTTTTTT

J: TRBJ2-5
D: .
size: many
V: TRBV7-2
CDR3: CASSVQGGMETQYF
DNA: TGTGCCAGCAGCGTTCAGGGCGGGATGGAGACCCAGTACTTC

J: TRBJ2-2
D: .
size: many
V: TRBV5-1
CDR3: CASSLAGGKANTGELFF
DNA: TGCGCCAGCAGCTTGGCCGGTGGCAAGGCGAACACCGGGGAGCTGTTTTTT

J: TRBJ2-5
D: .
size: many
V: TRBV20-1
CDR3: CSAVDGGETQYF
DNA: TGCAGTGCTGTTGACGGAGGGGAGACCCAGTACTTC

J: TRBJ1-2
D: .
size: few
V: TRBV5-5
CDR3: CASSAVRGGLYGYTF
DNA: TGTGCCAGCAGCGCCGTAAGGGGGGGCTTGTATGGCTACACCTTC

J: TRBJ1-5
D: .
size: many
V: TRBV7-9
CDR3: CASSLFAGADQPQHF
DNA: TGTGCCAGCAGCTTATTTGCAGGGGCCGATCAGCCCCAGCATTTT

J: TRBJ1-2
D: .
size: .
V: TRBV2
CDR3: CASSRVGYGYTF
DNA: TGTGCCAGCAGCAGGGTTGGCTATGGCTACACCTTC

J: TRBJ2-1
D: .
size: many
V: TRBV7-8
CDR3: CASSPSQNPQFF
DNA: TGTGCCAGCAGCCCCTCTCAGAATCCTCAGTTCTTC

J: TRBJ1-2
D: .
size: many
V: TRBV6-2/TRBV6-3
CDR3: CASRRDLNYGYTF
DNA: TGTGCCAGCAGGAGGGACCTAAACTATGGCTACACCTTC

J: TRBJ1-3
D: .
size: few
V: TRBV20-1
CDR3: CSARDRRSGNTIYF
DNA: TGCAGTGCTAGAGATCGCCGCTCTGGAAACACCATATATTTT

J: TRBJ2-5
D: TRBD1
size: few
V: TRBV5-1
CDR3: CASSENTGEETQYF
DNA: TGCGCCAGCAGCGAAAATACAGGGGAAGAGACCCAGTACTTC

J: TRBJ1-2
D: TRBD1
size: .
V: TRBV9
CDR3: CAGSPTGYSGYTF
DNA: TGTGCCGGCAGTCCGACAGGGTACTCTGGCTACACCTTC

J: TRBJ2-1
D: TRBD2
size: many
V: TRBV7-8
CDR3: CASRWTSGGRYNEQFF
DNA: TGTGCCAGCAGGTGGACTAGCGGGGGTCGATACAATGAGCAGTTCTTC